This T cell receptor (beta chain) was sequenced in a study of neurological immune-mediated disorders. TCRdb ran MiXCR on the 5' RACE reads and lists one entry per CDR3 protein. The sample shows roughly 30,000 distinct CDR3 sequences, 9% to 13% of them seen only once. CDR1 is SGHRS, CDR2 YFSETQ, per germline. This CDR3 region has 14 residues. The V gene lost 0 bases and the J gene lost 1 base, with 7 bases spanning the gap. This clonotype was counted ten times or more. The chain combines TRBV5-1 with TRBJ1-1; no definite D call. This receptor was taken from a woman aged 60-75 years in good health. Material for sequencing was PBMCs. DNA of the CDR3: TGCGCCAGCAGCTTGGACGGGAGGAACACTGAAGCTTTCTTT. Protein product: CASSLDGRNTEAFF.